The 20 T cell receptor beta chains given below trace back to one sample, sequenced in a study of early T cells in non-severe SARS-CoV-2 infection. TCRdb called the 5' RACE reads again in MiXCR, with one record for every CDR3 protein. The sample holds about 37,000 distinct CDR3 sequences, 5.4% seen once. The specimen comprised whole blood, sampled at baseline. Receptor source: an adult who was a healthcare worker with PCR-confirmed SARS-CoV-2 infection or an uninfected control (not recorded which).

The chain is built from TRBV4-3 and TRBJ2-7; tentative D call: TRBD1 (5 bases). This CDR3 is 9 amino acids long. Per the germline V gene, CDR1 is LGHNA and CDR2 is YSLEER. Trimming pared 7 bases from V and 7 bases from J, leaving 5 bases between. CDR3 amino acids: CASKGEQYV. The CDR3 DNA follows: TGCGCCAGCAAGGGGGAGCAGTACGTC.

Here the CDR3 reads CASSGGSGTGELFF. The CDR3 region has the DNA TGTGCCAGCAGTGGGGGGAGTGGCACCGGGGAGCTGTTTTTT. The chain has TRBV2 and TRBJ2-2; perhaps D is TRBD1 or TRBD2 (5 bases each). V was shortened by 4 bases and J by 4 bases, with 10 bases between the two germline ends. Germline loops: CDR1 SNHLY, CDR2 FYNNEI. The CDR3 has 14 amino acids. Supplemented by reference TRBV2 and TRBJ2-2, the full variable domain reads EPEVTQTPSHQVTQMGQEVILRCVPISNHLYFYWYRQILGQKVEFLVSFYNNEISEKSEIFDDQFSVERPDGSNFTLKIRSTKLEDSAMYFCASSGGSGTGELFFGEGSRLTVL.

This clonotype occurred many times. The V call is TRBV18, the J call TRBJ2-1, with 7 nucleotides matching TRBD1. From germline, CDR1 is KGHSH and CDR2 LQKENI. CDR3 length: 15 amino acids. With V trimmed by 3 bases and J by 5 bases, 7 bases remained unmatched. The CDR3 DNA sequence: TGTGCCAGCTCACCTAAGACAGGGTTTGACAATGAGCAGTTCTTC. It specifies CASSPKTGFDNEQFF.

The sample holds a few counts of this clonotype. The V and J genes are TRBV7-8 and TRBJ2-7; 7 positions agree with TRBD1. CDR3 length equals 14 residues. Looked up from germline, CDR1 is SGHVS and CDR2 is FQNEAQ. The ends lost 5 bases at V and 1 base at J; junction bases unmatched: 5. The CDR3 spells CASSADRASYEQYF. The DNA for the CDR3 is TGTGCCAGCAGCGCAGACAGGGCTTCCTACGAGCAGTACTTC.

The table lists this clonotype with many counts. The chain links TRBV10-1 to TRBJ1-5, with D unclear. The CDR3 covers 15 residues. Trimming shortened V by 3 bases and J by 0 bases, and 9 bases separated the two germline ends. Germline V CDR1 and CDR2: WNHNN, SYGVQD (reference sequence). CDR3 in amino acids: CASSEPGVSNQPQHF. Here the CDR3 DNA reads TGCGCCAGCAGTGAACCCGGGGTTAGCAATCAGCCCCAGCATTTT.

This clonotype has ten or more counts. The genes are TRBV7-9 and TRBJ1-4; 8 bases are a match to TRBD1. The V and J ends lost 3 bases and 0 bases, in that order; junction bases with no gene match: 9. The CDR3 is 18 amino acids. Germline lookup yields CDR1 SEHNR and CDR2 FQNEAQ (reference sequence). The CDR3 DNA reads as TGTGCCAGCAGCTTGGGAACGACAGGGGAAACAACTAATGAAAAACTGTTTTTT. It specifies CASSLGTTGETTNEKLFF. The whole variable domain, filled in from reference TRBV7-9 and TRBJ1-4, reads DTGVSQNPRHKITKRGQNVTFRCDPISEHNRLYWYRQTLGQGPEFLTYFQNEAQLEKSRLLSDRFSAERPKGSFSTLEIQRTEQGDSAMYLCASSLGTTGETTNEKLFFGSGTQLSVL.

This clonotype was observed at least ten times. The chain is built from TRBV2 and TRBJ1-1; D not certain. This CDR3 contains 15 residues. Trimming removed 7 bases at V and 4 bases at J, with 19 bases between. In germline, CDR1 is SNHLY, CDR2 FYNNEI. The CDR3 loop reads CASNGPGRLGTEAFF. CDR3 bases: TGTGCCAGCAATGGACCTGGCAGGTTGGGCACTGAAGCTTTCTTT.

This clonotype was recorded at least ten times. The gene calls are TRBV21-1 and TRBJ1-1. TRBV21-1 is annotated as a pseudogene. The CDR3 contains 14 residues. CDR3 protein: CASSKETRTAEAFF. The CDR3 DNA sequence: TGTGCCAGCAGCAAAGAGACGAGAACCGCTGAAGCTTTCTTT.

This clonotype was detected ten times or more. The rearrangement joins TRBV12-3 or TRBV12-4 to TRBJ2-5; perhaps TRBD1 as D (5 bases). The V gene lost 7 bases and the J gene lost 9 bases, with 21 bases spanning the gap. The CDR3 sequence is 14 residues long. This chain's CDR3 is CASTLGPARDSQYF. The CDR3 region has the DNA TGTGCCAGCACCCTGGGGCCGGCTAGAGATTCCCAGTACTTC.

This clonotype was seen a few times. The chain combines TRBV15 with TRBJ2-1; 15 bases match TRBD2. The CDR3 runs 19 residues. J lost 1 base, V lost 0 bases, and 4 bases had no gene match. CDR1 is LNHNV, CDR2 YYDKDF, per germline (reference sequence). The CDR3 nucleotides are TGTGCCACCAGCAGAGATCCGGGACTAGCGGGAGGTTCCTACAATGAGCAGTTCTTC. Residues: CATSRDPGLAGGSYNEQFF. Based on the CDR3 plus reference TRBV15 and TRBJ2-1, the full variable domain is DAMVIQNPRYQVTQFGKPVTLSCSQTLNHNVMYWYQQKSSQAPKLLFHYYDKDFNNEADTPDNFQSRRPNTSFCFLDIRSPGLGDTAMYLCATSRDPGLAGGSYNEQFFGPGTRLTVL.

In this sample, this clonotype turned up many times. The V call is TRBV7-8, the J call TRBJ1-2, with D perhaps TRBD1 (5 bases). Germline CDR1 is SGHVS and CDR2 is FQNEAQ. Trimming left V 5 bases short and J 0 bases short, with 13 bases between. CDR3 length equals 15 residues. Here the CDR3 reads CASSGPGRANYGYTF. CDR3 coding DNA: TGTGCCAGCAGCGGGCCGGGACGAGCTAACTATGGCTACACCTTC.

The chain combines TRBV6-5 with TRBJ1-1; weak D call: TRBD1 (5 bases). Germline loops: CDR1 MNHEY, CDR2 SVGAGI. The CDR3 spans 13 residues. The ends were cut back, 7 bases at V and 2 bases at J, with 11 bases in the middle. The CDR3 region has the DNA TGTGCCAGCACTCCGGGGGGAAACACTGAAGCTTTCTTT. This encodes CASTPGGNTEAFF.

The chain links TRBV5-1 to TRBJ1-2; 9 bases map to TRBD1. Germline CDR1 and CDR2: SGHRS and YFSETQ. V shed 0 bases, J shed 14 bases, and the junction held 8 bases outside the gene matches. There are 13 residues in the CDR3. This CDR3 is CASSLDTGTGWTF. The CDR3 bases are TGCGCCAGCAGCTTGGATACCGGGACAGGGTGGACCTTC.

This clonotype has ten or more counts. This chain links TRBV7-8 with TRBJ2-5; D unresolved. CDR3 length equals 15 residues. Trimming took 0 bases from V and 4 from J, leaving 12 bases between them. Germline lookup yields CDR1 SGHVS and CDR2 FQNEAQ. The CDR3 loop is CASSLALSGRETQYF. The CDR3, as DNA: TGTGCCAGCAGCTTAGCGCTTTCCGGGCGAGAGACCCAGTACTTC.

In its sample, this clonotype was seen many times. The J gene is TRBJ2-4, the V gene TRBV13; D gene ambiguous. The CDR3 extends over 15 amino acids. The V gene lost 4 bases and the J gene lost 0 bases, with 10 bases spanning the gap. Germline CDR1 PRHDT, CDR2 FYEKMQ (reference sequence). CDR3 nucleotides: TGTGCCAGCAGCTCTGCGACATTAGCCAAAAACATTCAGTACTTC. It specifies CASSSATLAKNIQYF.

This clonotype is medium-sized by share. The J gene is TRBJ2-4, the V gene TRBV10-1, with TRBD1 matching over 9 bases. Germline trimming cut 6 bases from V and 9 bases from J; bases unmatched to any gene: 9. CDR3 length equals 14 residues. The germline V gene has CDR1 WNHNN and CDR2 SYGVQD (reference sequence). CDR3 coding DNA: TGCGCCAGCAGCCTATCACAGGGGGCTGGCATTCAGTACTTC. Translating it yields CASSLSQGAGIQYF.

This clonotype appeared many times. The rearrangement links TRBV15 to TRBJ2-7, with TRBD2 identical over 9 bases. The CDR3 is 11 residues long. The germline V gene encodes CDR1 LNHNV and CDR2 YYDKDF (reference sequence). CDR3 bases: TGTGCCACCAGCAGAGCGGAACTAGCGGGCGTC. Translating gives CATSRAELAGV.

This clonotype occurred a few times. This chain joins TRBV5-4 and TRBJ2-1, with unresolved D. Germline lookup yields CDR1 SGHNT and CDR2 YYREEE (reference sequence). The CDR3 loop spans 13 amino acids. The V gene lost 2 bases and the J gene lost 1 base, with 4 bases spanning the gap. In DNA form, the CDR3 reads TGTGCCAGCAGCTTTCCGTCCTACAATGAGCAGTTCTTC. Translation: CASSFPSYNEQFF.

This clonotype was observed many times. This chain uses TRBV11-2 with TRBJ2-5; 11 bases line up with TRBD2. After removal of 6 bases from V and 1 base from J, the junction contained 4 bases not matched to a gene. The CDR3 extends over 15 amino acids. Germline V gives CDR1 SGHAT, CDR2 FQNNGV. The CDR3 region has the DNA TGTGCCAGCAGTTTTAGCGGGAGGGTCCAAGAGACCCAGTACTTC. This translates into CASSFSGRVQETQYF.

This clonotype showed up many times. The rearrangement links TRBV20-1 to TRBJ1-1; unclear D gene. The V gene's germline CDR1 is DFQATT and CDR2 SNEGSKA (reference sequence). Trimming removed 0 bases from V and 7 bases from J, with 6 bases in between. The CDR3 totals 11 residues. The CDR3 DNA follows: TGCAGTGCTAGAGAGGCGCGTGAAGCTTTCTTT. Encoded protein: CSAREAREAFF.